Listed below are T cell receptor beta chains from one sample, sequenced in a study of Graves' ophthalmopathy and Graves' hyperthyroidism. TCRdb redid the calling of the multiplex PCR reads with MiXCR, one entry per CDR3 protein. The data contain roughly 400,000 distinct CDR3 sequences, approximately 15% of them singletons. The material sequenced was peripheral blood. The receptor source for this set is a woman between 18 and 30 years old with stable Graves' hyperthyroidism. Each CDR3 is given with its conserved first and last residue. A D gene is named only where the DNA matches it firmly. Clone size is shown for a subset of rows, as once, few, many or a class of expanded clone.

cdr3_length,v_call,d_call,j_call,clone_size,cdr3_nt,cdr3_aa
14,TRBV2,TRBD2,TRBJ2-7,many,TGTGCCAGCAGTGAGGGACTAGAATCGGCCGAGCAGTACTTC,CASSEGLESAEQYF
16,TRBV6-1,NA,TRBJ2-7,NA,TGTGCCAGCAGACCCGGTCAGGGACACTCATCCTACGAGCAGTACTTC,CASRPGQGHSSYEQYF
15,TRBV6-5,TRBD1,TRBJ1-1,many,TGTGCCAGCAGTTACTCCACAGGGGGTAGGACTGAAGCTTTCTTT,CASSYSTGGRTEAFF
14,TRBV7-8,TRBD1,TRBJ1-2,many,TGTGCCAGCAGCCCCCGGACAGGGGGCGTGGACTACACCTTC,CASSPRTGGVDYTF
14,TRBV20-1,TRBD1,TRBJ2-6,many,TGCAGTGCTATGATGACAGGGTGGGCCAACGTCCTGACTTTC,CSAMMTGWANVLTF
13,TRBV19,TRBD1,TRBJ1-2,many,TGTGCCAGTAGTGTCGACAGGGGCGGGGGCTACACCTTC,CASSVDRGGGYTF
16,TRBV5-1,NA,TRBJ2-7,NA,TGCGCCAGCAGCTTCGAAGCTCTCGGACAGACCTACGAGCAGTACTTC,CASSFEALGQTYEQYF
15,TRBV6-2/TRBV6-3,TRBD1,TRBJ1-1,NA,TGTGCCAGCACCCGATGGGACAGGGCTTACACTGAAGCTTTCTTT,CASTRWDRAYTEAFF
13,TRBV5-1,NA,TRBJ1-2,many,TGCGCCAGCCGAGACAGGACCAACTATGGCTACACCTTC,CASRDRTNYGYTF
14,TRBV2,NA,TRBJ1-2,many,TGTGCCAGCAGTGCACAGCCATCTAACTATGGCTACACCTTC,CASSAQPSNYGYTF
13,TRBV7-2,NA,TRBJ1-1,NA,TGTGCCAGCAGCTTTGACAGGAGCACTGAAGCTTTCTTT,CASSFDRSTEAFF
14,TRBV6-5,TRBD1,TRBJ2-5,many,TGTGCCAGCAGTTACAAGCCAGGGGGAGAAACCCAGTACTTC,CASSYKPGGETQYF
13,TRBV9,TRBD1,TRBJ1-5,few,TGTGCCCCCGTCAGAACAGGGGTTCAGCCCCAGCATTTT,CAPVRTGVQPQHF
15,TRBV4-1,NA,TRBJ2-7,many,TGCGCCAGCAGCCAAGAGGGGCACACTGACTACGAGCAGTACTTC,CASSQEGHTDYEQYF
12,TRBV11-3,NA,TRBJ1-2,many,TGTGCCAGCTCGAGGCAGGAGGGGGGCTACACCTTC,CASSRQEGGYTF
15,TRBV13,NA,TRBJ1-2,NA,TGTGCCAGTAGCTTACCCGGGAAAAATTACTATGGCTACACCTTC,CASSLPGKNYYGYTF
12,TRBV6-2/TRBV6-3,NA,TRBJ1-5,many,TGTGCCAGCAGGGGCTCCGGTCAGCCCCAGCATTTT,CASRGSGQPQHF
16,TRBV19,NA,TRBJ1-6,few,TGTGCCAGTAGTATGGGCAGGGGAGGCTATAATTCACCCCTCCACTTT,CASSMGRGGYNSPLHF
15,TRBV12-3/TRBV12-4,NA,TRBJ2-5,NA,TGTGCCAGCAGCGCGTACAGGAACTTTCAAGAGACCCAGTACTTC,CASSAYRNFQETQYF
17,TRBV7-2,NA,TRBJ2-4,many,TGTGCCAGCACCCTGGGAGGTTTGGTGAGAACCAAAAACATTCAGTACTTC,CASTLGGLVRTKNIQYF
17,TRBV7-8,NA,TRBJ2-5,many,TGTGCCAGCAGCTTAGCGTGGCACCTCGACCTCCAAGAGACCCAGTACTTC,CASSLAWHLDLQETQYF
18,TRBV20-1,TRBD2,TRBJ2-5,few,TGCAGTGCTAGAGCGTCAGCGGGGGCGCCTCTTTCCCAAGAGGCCCAGTACTTC,CSARASAGAPLSQEAQYF
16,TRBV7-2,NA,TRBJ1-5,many,TGTGCCAGCAGCTTTCAGGGGCACGGAGGCAATCAGCCCCAGCATTTT,CASSFQGHGGNQPQHF
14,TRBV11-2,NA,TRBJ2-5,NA,TGTGCCAGCAGCTTGGAGAACAGGCTTGGGACCCAGTACTTC,CASSLENRLGTQYF
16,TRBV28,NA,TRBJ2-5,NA,TGTGCCAGCAGCCCCGTCGGGACGTTATCCGGGGAGACCCAGTACTTC,CASSPVGTLSGETQYF
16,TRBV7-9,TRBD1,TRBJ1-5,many,TGTGCCAGCAGCCCGGGACTTACAGGGGAGCATCAGCCCCAGCATTTT,CASSPGLTGEHQPQHF
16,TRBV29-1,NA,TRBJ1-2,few,TGCAGCGTCGATTCCCCCGGGACAAGGGCCTTCTATGGCTACACCTTC,CSVDSPGTRAFYGYTF
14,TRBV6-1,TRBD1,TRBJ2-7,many,TGTGCCAGCAGAGGGACAGGGGAATCCTACGAGCAGTACTTC,CASRGTGESYEQYF
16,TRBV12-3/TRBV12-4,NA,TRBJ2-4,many,TGTGCCAGCAGCCTCCGTCGGGACCTTCACTTAAACATTCAGTACTTC,CASSLRRDLHLNIQYF
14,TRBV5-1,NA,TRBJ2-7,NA,TGCGCCAGCAGCTTGGATCCAGGACTAAACGAGCAGTACTTC,CASSLDPGLNEQYF
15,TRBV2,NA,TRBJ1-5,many,TGTGCCAGCAAGGAGCTTGAACCAAGCAATCAGCCCCAGCATTTT,CASKELEPSNQPQHF
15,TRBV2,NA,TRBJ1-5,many,TGTGCCAGCAGTGACTCGGGAAGGGTCAATCAGCCCCAGCATTTT,CASSDSGRVNQPQHF
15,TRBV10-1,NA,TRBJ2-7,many,TGCGCCAGCAGTGAGGCTGCGGGGACTTCGACCGAGCAGTACTTC,CASSEAAGTSTEQYF
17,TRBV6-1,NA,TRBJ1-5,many,TGTGCCAGCAGTGAACAGTTGGGGACGGATAGCAATCAGCCCCAGCATTTT,CASSEQLGTDSNQPQHF
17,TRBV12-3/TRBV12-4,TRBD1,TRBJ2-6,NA,TGTGCCAGCAGTGAGGGGACAGGGAACTCTGGGGCCAACGTCCTGACTTTC,CASSEGTGNSGANVLTF
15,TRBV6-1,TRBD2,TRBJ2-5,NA,TGTGCCACCCGACTAGCGGGGGGGTACCAAGAGACCCAGTACTTC,CATRLAGGYQETQYF
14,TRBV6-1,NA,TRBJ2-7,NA,TGTGCCAGCAGTCTCACCCTAGGGGCGTACGATCAGTACTTC,CASSLTLGAYDQYF
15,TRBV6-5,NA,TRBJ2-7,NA,TGTGCCAGCAGTTATCCCTCGTCAGGGAACTACGAGCAGTACTTC,CASSYPSSGNYEQYF
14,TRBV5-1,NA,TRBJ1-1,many,TGCGCCAGCACCTGGCGGGGAGCGAACACTGAAGCTTTCTTT,CASTWRGANTEAFF
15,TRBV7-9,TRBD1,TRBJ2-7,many,TGTGCCAGCAGCTGGGACAGGGGGCGATCCTACGAGCAGTACTTC,CASSWDRGRSYEQYF
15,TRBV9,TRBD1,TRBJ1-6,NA,TGTGCCAGCGGACGGACGGGACAGGGGAATTCACCCCTCCACTTT,CASGRTGQGNSPLHF
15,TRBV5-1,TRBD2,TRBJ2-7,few,TGCGCCAGCAGCACATTGACTAGCGGGGCGAACGAGCAGTACTTC,CASSTLTSGANEQYF
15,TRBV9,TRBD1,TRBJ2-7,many,TGTGCCAGCCCCCGTGGGACAGGTGCGACCTACGAGCAGTACTTC,CASPRGTGATYEQYF
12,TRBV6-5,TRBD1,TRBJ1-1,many,TGTGCCAGCCAGGGGGCAGACACTGAAGCTTTCTTT,CASQGADTEAFF
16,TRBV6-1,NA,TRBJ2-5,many,TGTGCCAGCAGTAGCTACACAGGGTTTTCCCAAGAGACCCAGTACTTC,CASSSYTGFSQETQYF
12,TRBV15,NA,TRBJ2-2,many,TGTGCCACCAGCAGAGATCTCGGGGAGCTGTTTTTT,CATSRDLGELFF
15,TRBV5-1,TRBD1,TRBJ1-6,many,TGCGCCAGCAGCTCCTCGGACAGGGGCCGTTCACCCCTCCACTTT,CASSSSDRGRSPLHF